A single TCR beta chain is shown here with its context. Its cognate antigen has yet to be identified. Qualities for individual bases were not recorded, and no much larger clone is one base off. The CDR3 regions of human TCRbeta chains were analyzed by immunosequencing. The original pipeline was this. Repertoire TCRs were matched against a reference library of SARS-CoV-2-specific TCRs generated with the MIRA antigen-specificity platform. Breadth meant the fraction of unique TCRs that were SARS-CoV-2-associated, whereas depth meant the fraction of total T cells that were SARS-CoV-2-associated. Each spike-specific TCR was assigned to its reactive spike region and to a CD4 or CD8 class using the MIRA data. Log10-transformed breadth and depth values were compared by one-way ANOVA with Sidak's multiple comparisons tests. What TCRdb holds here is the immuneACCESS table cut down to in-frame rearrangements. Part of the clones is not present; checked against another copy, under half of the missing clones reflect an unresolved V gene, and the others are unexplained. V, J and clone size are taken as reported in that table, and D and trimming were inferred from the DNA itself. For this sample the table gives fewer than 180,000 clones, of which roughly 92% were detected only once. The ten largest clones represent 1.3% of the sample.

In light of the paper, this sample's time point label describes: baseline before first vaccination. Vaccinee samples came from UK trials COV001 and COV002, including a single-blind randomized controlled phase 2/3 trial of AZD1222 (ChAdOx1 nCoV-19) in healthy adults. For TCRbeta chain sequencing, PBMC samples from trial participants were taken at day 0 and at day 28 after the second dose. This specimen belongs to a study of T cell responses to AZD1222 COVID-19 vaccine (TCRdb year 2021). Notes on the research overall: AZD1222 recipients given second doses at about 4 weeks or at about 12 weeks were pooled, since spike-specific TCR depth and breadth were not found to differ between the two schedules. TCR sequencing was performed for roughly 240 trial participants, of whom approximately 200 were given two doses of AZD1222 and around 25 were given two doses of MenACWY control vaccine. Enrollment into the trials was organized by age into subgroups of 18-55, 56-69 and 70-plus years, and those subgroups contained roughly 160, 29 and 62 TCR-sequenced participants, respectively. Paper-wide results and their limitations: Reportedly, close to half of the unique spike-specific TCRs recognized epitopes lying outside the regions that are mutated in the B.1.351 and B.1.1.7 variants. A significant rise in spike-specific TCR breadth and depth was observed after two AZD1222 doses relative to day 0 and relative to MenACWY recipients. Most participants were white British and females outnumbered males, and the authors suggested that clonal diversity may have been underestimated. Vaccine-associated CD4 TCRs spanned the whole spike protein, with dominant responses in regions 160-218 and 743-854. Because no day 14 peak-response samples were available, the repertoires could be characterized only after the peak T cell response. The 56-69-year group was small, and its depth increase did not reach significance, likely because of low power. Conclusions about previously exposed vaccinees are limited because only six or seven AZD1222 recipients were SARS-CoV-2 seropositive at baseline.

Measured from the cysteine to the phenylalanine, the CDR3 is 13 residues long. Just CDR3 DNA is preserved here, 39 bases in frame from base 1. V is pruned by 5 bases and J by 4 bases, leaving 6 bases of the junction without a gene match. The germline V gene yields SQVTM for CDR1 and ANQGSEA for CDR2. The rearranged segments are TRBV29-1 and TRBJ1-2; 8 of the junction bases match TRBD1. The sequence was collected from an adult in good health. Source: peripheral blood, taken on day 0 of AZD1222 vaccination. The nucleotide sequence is TGCAGCGTTTACTCCGGACAGGGCTATGGCTACACCTTC. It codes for CSVYSGQGYGYTF.